This TCR beta chain was captured by sequencing in a study of T cells in Graves' hyperthyroidism and ophthalmopathy (dated by TCRdb to about 2019). General notes on the study: Peripheral blood samples were taken at the time of initial diagnosis, prior to any treatment. TCR V-J signatures able to tell the groups apart were searched for in a discovery cohort of approximately 95 patients, of whom roughly 42 had Graves' ophthalmopathy and 55 to 65 had stable Graves' hyperthyroidism. Whether ophthalmopathy could be predicted prospectively was tested in an independent validation cohort made up of under 20 hyperthyroidism patients plus 17 patients who later progressed to ophthalmopathy. The 90 to 100 discovery patients were randomly divided into training and test sets at a 7:3 ratio. In addition, the study compared T-cell repertoires in thyroid tissue and in blood from about 6 Graves' hyperthyroidism patients. Once sampling was done, hyperthyroidism patients were given methimazole at a starting dose of 30 mg daily, whereas ophthalmopathy patients were given high-dose intravenous methylprednisolone. TCR Vbeta CDR3 sequencing of roughly 140 peripheral blood samples (43 ophthalmopathy, 75 to 80 hyperthyroidism and some 17 progressor patients) is reported in the paper.

The V end gives up 7 bases and the J end 4 bases, leaving 5 bases in the junction not matched to a gene. The CDR3 measures 15 amino acids from cysteine to phenylalanine. The retained sequence is limited to the CDR3, 45 bases, with the frame set at the first base. The germline V gene supplies CDR1 ENHRY and CDR2 SYGVKD. The study at large found these results: In validation, progression to ophthalmopathy was predicted by the model with 70.59% sensitivity and 72% to 85% specificity, a median of approximately 6.5 months before onset. A model built on a 13 V-J signature distinguished ophthalmopathy from stable hyperthyroidism, reaching 87.88% sensitivity and under 84% specificity in cross-validation and 80%/75% in testing. Most expanded thyroid clonotypes (frequency above 0.001) were also detected in blood, a finding suggesting that blood repertoires may reflect thyroid immune responses. Sample size was not statistically predetermined, and blinding of investigators to group allocation was not performed.

TCR beta CDR3 regions were amplified from RNA transcripts. The first round of RT-PCR for the TCR CDR3 was performed with the HTBI primer set and the Qiagen OneStep RT-PCR kit. The libraries were constructed in a second round of multiplex PCR and then size-selected and purified. The libraries were sequenced on an Illumina HiSeq2000 using paired-end 100 bp reads. The authors processed their data as follows. SOAPnuke was used to process the raw data, with reads discarded if the reads contained adapters or uncalled bases, had a mean Phred below 15, or lacked an exact constant-primer or identifier match. COPE v1.2.5 was used to merge high-quality paired reads, and clonotypes were defined as unique nucleotide sequences. MiTCR v1.1 was used to align the clonotypes against IMGT TRBV, TRBD and TRBJ reference segments. The analysis included only V-J combinations with a frequency above 0.0001, which together covered around 99% of the repertoires. The TCS score was defined as F50 (clonal expansion) divided by E x V (chaos), with BLOSUM62-based TCRdist calculated between CDR3 peptides within each V-J. Welch's t-statistics and random forest reduced fewer than 600 V-J features to about 13, which were used in a naive Bayes classifier (R e1071). The Morisita-Horn index was used to measure how similar the thyroid and blood repertoires were. TCRdb ran its own pipeline on the public reads, namely fastp trimming at Q25 and MiXCR clone calling, and kept in-frame beta chains. Every entry covers one CDR3 protein and lists the most common genes and DNA from its rows. The V and J calls shown here were made by TCRdb, not taken from the authors' results. Counted in this sample were 700,000 to 950,000 distinct CDR3 sequences; 35% of them appeared once. The ten largest clonotypes hold more than 25% of the sample.

This clonotype was recorded only once. Its antigen is currently not known. Qualities for individual bases were not recorded, and no much larger clone is one base off. One read represents weak support. Graves' hyperthyroidism was defined as stable when no progression to ophthalmopathy occurred over 18 months of follow-up. Hyperthyroidism patients were aged 18 to 65 years and newly diagnosed, with disease duration of less than 2 months. Patients with uncontrolled infections, other autoimmune diseases, pregnancy or lactation were excluded. Diagnoses were established on the basis of clinical symptoms, serum thyroxine and TRAb, thyroid ultrasound, and orbital computed tomography. Ficoll-Paque density gradient centrifugation was used to isolate PBMCs from approximately 10 ml of fresh peripheral blood. Total RNA was extracted with Trizol reagent, and quality was checked on an Agilent 2100 Bioanalyzer.

This receptor was obtained from a woman between 35 and 50 years old with Graves' hyperthyroidism. The sequencing sample was made of blood. This sequence uses TRBV10-3 and TRBJ2-1, with 12 central nucleotides matching TRBD2. The CDR3 protein is CAITEGLAGYNEQFF. The sequenced DNA is TGTGCCATCACCGAAGGACTAGCGGGGTACAATGAGCAGTTCTTC.